This note documents a single TCR beta chain sequence. The sample originates from a study of blood T cell repertoires in COVID-19. CDR3 length: 12 residues. Trimming took 5 bases from V and 7 from J, leaving 11 bases between them. In the study's own analysis: Estimates of nucleated cell counts were drawn from the amplification of reference gene primers. The repertoire was sequenced with immunoSEQ multiplex PCR; TCRdb's copy has only in-frame clones and lacks some. V, J and clone size are taken as reported in that table, and D and trimming were inferred from the DNA itself. The table records 150,000 to 200,000 clones, approximately 80% of them present only once.

The origin of this receptor is a human donor in a cohort sampled during active COVID-19. V gene TRBV12-3 or TRBV12-4 combines with J gene TRBJ1-2; TRBD1 is a possible D gene (5 bases). The material sequenced was peripheral blood. CDR3 in DNA: TGTGCCAGCAGTCCGCTGGGGCCTGGCTACACCTTC. Its protein product is CASSPLGPGYTF.